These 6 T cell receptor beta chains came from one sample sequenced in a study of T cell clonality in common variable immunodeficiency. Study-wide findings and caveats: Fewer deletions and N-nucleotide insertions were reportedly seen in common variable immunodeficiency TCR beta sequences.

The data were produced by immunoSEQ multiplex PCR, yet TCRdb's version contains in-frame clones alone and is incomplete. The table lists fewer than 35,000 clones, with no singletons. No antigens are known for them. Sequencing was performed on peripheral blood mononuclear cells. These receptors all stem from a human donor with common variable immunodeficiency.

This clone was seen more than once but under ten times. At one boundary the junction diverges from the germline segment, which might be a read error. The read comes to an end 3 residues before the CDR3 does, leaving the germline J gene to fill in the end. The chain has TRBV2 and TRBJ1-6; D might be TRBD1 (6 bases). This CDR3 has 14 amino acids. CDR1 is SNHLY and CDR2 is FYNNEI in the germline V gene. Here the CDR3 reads CASSIGGYKSPLHF. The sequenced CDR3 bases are TGTGCCAGCAGTATAGGGGGTTATAAGTCACCC.

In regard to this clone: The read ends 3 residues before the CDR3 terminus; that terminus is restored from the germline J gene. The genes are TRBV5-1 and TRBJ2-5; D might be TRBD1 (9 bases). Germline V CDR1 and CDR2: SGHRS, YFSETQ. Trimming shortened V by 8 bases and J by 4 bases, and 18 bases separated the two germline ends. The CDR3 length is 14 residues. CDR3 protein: CASRDRAGGETQYF. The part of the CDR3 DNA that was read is TGCGCCAGTCGGGACAGGGCGGGAGGAGAGACC.

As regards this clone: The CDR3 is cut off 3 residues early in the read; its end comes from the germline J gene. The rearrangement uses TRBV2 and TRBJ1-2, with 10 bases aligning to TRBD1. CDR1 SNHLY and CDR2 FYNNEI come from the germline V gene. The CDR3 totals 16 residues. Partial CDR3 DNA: TGTGCCAGCAGCCAAACCCTCCGGGACAGGGGAGGCGGC. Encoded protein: CASSQTLRDRGGG. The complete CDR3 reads CASSQTLRDRGGGYTF.

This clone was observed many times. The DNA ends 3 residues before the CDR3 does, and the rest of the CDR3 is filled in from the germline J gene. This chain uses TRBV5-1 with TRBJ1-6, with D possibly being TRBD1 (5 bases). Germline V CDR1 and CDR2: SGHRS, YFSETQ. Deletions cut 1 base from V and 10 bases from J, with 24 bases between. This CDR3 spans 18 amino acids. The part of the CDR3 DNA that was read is TGCGCCAGCAGCTTGTCGAGTCTTAAGGGGTTGTTAGGCTCACCC. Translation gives CASSLSSLKGLLGSP. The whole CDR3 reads CASSLSSLKGLLGSPLHF. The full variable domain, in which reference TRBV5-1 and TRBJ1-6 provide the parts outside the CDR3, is KAGVTQTPRYLIKTRGQQVTLSCSPISGHRSVSWYQQTPGQGLQFLFEYFSETQRNKGNFPGRFSGRQFSNSRSEMNVSTLELGDSALYLCASSLSSLKGLLGSPLHFGNGTRLTVT.

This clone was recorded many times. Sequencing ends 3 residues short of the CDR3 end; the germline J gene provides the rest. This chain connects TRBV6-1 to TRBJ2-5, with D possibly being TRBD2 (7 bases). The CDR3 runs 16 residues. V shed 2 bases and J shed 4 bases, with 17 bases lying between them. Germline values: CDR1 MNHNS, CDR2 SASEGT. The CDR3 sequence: CASSEMKRGGGETQYF. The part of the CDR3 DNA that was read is TGTGCCAGCAGTGAAATGAAGCGGGGAGGGGGAGAGACC.

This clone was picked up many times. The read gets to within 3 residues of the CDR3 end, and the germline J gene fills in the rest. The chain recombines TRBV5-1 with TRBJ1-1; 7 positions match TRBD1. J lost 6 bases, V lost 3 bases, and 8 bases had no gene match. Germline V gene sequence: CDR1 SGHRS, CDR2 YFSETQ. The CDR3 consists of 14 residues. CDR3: CASSSTTGAPEAFF. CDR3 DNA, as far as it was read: TGCGCCAGCAGCTCTACTACAGGGGCACCTGAA.